This TCR beta chain was recorded in a study of blood T cell repertoires in COVID-19 (dated by TCRdb to the early 2020s). For the study in its entirety: Samples covering the acute and convalescent phases of COVID-19 were provided by collaborators in the United States, Italy and Spain. The material from the prospective study consisted of cDNA or gDNA derived from T cells, B-cell-depleted T cells, or PBMCs. The dataset comprised deeply sampled blood TCRbeta repertoires from subjects exposed to, actively infected with, or recovered from COVID-19. The repertoires were released in a freely available public database meant as a resource for research on the immune response to SARS-CoV-2. The samples were drawn from two sources: the first 160 participants of the ongoing ImmuneRACE study, and some 1,300 subjects contributed by 6 global collaborators. Nearly every sample came with metadata listing a de-identified subject ID, COVID-19 status, age in years and sex. Where available, HLA class I and class II types were obtained from metadata supplied by the sample provider rather than from assay-based typing.

The full study reports these points: How much clinical and demographic metadata was included differed by source and by participant, and the metadata was provided uncurated.

The immunoSEQ Assay, a bias-controlled multiplex PCR, was used to amplify TCRbeta CDR3 regions from genomic DNA. Turning to the authors' computational methods: The number of nucleated cells in each sample was estimated from the amplification of reference gene primers within the assay. To quantify the absolute abundance of each unique TCRbeta CDR3 rearrangement, sequence reads were collapsed and filtered. Productive Simpson clonality was computed per sample as the square root of Simpson's diversity index over productive rearrangements. The table comes from immuneACCESS by way of TCRdb, which keeps in-frame sequences with V and J called. Part of the clones is missing from these tables; in studies checked, under half for an unresolved V gene and the rest for unknown reasons. For V, J and clone size, that table is used; D and trimming come from the DNA. The sample profile shows 200,000 to 300,000 clones; around 86% of them were found once. Of the sample, approximately 7.2% falls within the top ten clones.

This clone was observed at least ten times. Its antigen specificity is not known. The sample holds no much larger clone one base away, and base qualities are not on file. The collaborating institutions used their own protocols to collect whole blood in K2EDTA tubes. For TCRbeta analysis, collaborator samples were shipped as frozen whole blood, as isolated PBMCs, or as DNA extracted from either sample type. The CDR3 has 17 amino acids, counting the end cysteine and phenylalanine. Kept here is only the CDR3 DNA, which spans 51 bases and is read in frame from base 1. The germline V gene encodes CDR1 WSHSY and CDR2 SAAADI. Trimmed from V: 0 bases; trimmed from J: 1 base; junction bases lacking a gene match: 4.

The chain joins TRBV10-2 to TRBJ2-2, with 8 bases in between that match TRBD1. This sequence was found in an older woman with active or convalescent COVID-19. Sequencing used peripheral blood. The CDR3 protein: CASSESGTGGNTGELFF. Read as DNA, the sequence is TGCGCCAGCAGTGAGTCGGGGACAGGAGGGAACACCGGGGAGCTGTTTTTT.